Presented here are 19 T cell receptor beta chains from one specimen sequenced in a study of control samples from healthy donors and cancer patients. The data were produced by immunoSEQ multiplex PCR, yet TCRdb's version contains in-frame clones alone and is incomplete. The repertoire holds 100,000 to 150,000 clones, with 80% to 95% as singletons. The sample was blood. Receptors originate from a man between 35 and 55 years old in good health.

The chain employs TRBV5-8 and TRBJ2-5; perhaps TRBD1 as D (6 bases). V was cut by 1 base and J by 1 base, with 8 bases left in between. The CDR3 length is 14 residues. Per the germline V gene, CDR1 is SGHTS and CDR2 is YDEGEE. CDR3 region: CASSLPRGQETQYF. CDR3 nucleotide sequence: TGTGCCAGCAGCTTGCCCAGGGGCCAAGAGACCCAGTACTTC.

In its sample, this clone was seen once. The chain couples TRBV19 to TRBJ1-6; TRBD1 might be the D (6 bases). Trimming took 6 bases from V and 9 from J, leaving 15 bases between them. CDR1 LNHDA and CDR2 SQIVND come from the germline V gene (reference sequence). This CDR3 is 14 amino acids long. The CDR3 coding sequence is TGTGCCAGTAGGCCCGACAGGTTGACTTCACCCCTCCACTTT. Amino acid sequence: CASRPDRLTSPLHF.

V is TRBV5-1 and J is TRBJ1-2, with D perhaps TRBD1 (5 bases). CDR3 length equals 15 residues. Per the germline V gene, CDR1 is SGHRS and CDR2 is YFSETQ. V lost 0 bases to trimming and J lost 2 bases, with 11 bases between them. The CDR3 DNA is TGCGCCAGCAGCTTGGGACAGTCAGGGAACTATGGCTACACCTTC. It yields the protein CASSLGQSGNYGYTF.

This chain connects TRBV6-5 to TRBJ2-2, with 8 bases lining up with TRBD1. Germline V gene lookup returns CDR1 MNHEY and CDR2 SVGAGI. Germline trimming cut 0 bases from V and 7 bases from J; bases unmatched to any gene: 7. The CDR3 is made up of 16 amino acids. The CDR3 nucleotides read TGTGCCAGCAGTTACTCCCAGGGGGCGCCCGGCGGGGAGCTGTTTTTT. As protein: CASSYSQGAPGGELFF.

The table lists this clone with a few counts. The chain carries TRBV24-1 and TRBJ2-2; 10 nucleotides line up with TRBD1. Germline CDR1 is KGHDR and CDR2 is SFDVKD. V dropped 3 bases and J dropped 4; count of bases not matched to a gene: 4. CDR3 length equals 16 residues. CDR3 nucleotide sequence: TGTGCCACCAGTGATCCGGGACAGGGGACCACCGGGGAGCTGTTTTTT. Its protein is CATSDPGQGTTGELFF.

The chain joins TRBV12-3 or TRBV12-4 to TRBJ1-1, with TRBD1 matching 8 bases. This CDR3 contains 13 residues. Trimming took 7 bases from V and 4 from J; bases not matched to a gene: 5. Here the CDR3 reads CASNRQGTTEAFF. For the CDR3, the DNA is TGTGCCAGCAACAGACAGGGGACCACTGAAGCTTTCTTT.

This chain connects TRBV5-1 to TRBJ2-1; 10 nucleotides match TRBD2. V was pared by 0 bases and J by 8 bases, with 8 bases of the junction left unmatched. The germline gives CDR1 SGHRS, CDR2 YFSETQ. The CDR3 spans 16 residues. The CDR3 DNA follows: TGCGCCAGCAGCTTGGAAATAGCGGGGGGTAAAGATGAGCAGTTCTTC. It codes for CASSLEIAGGKDEQFF.

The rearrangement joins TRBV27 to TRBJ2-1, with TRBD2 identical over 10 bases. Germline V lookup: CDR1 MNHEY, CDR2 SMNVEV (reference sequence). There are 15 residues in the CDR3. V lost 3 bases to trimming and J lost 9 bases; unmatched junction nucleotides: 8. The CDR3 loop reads CASSFGSGGATEQFF. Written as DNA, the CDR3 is TGTGCCAGCAGTTTTGGGAGCGGGGGGGCCACTGAGCAGTTCTTC.

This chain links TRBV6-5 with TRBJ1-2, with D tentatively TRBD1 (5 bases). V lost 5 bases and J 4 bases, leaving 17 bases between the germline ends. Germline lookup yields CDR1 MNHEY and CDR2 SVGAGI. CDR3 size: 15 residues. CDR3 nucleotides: TGTGCCAGCAGTACCGCACAGGCCTCGTTCTATGGCTACACCTTC. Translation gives CASSTAQASFYGYTF.

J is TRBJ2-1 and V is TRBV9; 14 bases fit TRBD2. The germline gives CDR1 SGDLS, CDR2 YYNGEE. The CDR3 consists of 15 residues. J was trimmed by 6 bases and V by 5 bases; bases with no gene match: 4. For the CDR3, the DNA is TGTGCCAGCAGACTTGGGACTAGCGGGGGCAATGAGCAGTTCTTC. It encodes CASRLGTSGGNEQFF.

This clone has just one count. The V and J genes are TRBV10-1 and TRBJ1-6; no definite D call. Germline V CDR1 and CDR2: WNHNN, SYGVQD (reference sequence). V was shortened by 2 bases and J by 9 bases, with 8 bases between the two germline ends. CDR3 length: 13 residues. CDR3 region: CASSEQALSPLHF. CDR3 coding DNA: TGCGCCAGCAGTGAGCAAGCACTTTCACCCCTCCACTTT.

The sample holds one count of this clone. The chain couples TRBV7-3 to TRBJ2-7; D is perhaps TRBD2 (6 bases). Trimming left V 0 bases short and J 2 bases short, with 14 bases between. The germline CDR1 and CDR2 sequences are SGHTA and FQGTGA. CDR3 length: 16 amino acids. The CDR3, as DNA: TGTGCCAGCAGCTTAACGGCGGTAGCGGCAACCTACGAGCAGTACTTC. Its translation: CASSLTAVAATYEQYF.

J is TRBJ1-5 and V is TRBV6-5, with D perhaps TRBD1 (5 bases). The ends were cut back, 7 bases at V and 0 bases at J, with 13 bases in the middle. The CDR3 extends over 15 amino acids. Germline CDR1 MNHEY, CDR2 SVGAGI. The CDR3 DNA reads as TGTGCCAGCACCTCTCAGGGAAATAGCAATCAGCCCCAGCATTTT. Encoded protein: CASTSQGNSNQPQHF.

The CDR3 coding sequence is TGTGCCACCAGCTTATCACGGGACGCCACTGAAGCTTTCTTT. Amino acids: CATSLSRDATEAFF. This chain joins TRBV15 and TRBJ1-1, with a possible D match to TRBD1 (5 bases). CDR1 is LNHNV and CDR2 is YYDKDF in the germline V gene (reference sequence). The V and J ends lost 5 bases and 4 bases respectively, with 14 bases between them. There are 14 residues in the CDR3.

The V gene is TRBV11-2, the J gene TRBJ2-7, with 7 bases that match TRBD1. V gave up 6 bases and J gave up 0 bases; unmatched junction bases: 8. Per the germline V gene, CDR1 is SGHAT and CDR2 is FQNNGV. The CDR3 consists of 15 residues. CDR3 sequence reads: CASRGLRQGSYEQYF. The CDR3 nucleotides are TGTGCCAGCAGGGGGCTGAGACAGGGCTCCTACGAGCAGTACTTC.

The CDR3 loop is CSASRGADTQYF. The CDR3 nucleotides read TGCAGTGCTAGTAGGGGGGCCGATACGCAGTATTTT. The chain joins TRBV20-1 to TRBJ2-3; D possibly uses TRBD1 or TRBD2 (6 bases each). V dropped 3 bases and J dropped 6 bases, with 10 bases sitting between them. The CDR3 loop spans 12 amino acids. Germline values: CDR1 DFQATT, CDR2 SNEGSKA (reference sequence).

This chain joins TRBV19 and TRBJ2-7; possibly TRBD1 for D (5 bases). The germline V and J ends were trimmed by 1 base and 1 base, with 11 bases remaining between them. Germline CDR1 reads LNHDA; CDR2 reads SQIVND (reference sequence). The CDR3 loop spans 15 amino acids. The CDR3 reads CASSIVTAGSYEQYF. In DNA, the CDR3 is TGTGCCAGTAGTATAGTTACGGCAGGGTCCTACGAGCAGTACTTC.

The CDR3 sequence: CASSRTEETQYF. CDR3 nucleotide sequence: TGTGCCAGCAGTCGGACGGAAGAGACCCAGTACTTC. This chain connects TRBV12-3 or TRBV12-4 to TRBJ2-5; no definite D call. This CDR3 is built from 12 residues. V was cut by 5 bases and J by 3 bases, with 7 bases left in between.

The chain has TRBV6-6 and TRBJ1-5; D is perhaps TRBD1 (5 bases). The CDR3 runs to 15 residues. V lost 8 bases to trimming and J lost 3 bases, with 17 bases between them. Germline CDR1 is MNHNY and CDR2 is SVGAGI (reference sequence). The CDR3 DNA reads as TGTGCCAGCCAAAGACCTGGAGGGGTCAATCAGCCCCAGCATTTT. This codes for CASQRPGGVNQPQHF.